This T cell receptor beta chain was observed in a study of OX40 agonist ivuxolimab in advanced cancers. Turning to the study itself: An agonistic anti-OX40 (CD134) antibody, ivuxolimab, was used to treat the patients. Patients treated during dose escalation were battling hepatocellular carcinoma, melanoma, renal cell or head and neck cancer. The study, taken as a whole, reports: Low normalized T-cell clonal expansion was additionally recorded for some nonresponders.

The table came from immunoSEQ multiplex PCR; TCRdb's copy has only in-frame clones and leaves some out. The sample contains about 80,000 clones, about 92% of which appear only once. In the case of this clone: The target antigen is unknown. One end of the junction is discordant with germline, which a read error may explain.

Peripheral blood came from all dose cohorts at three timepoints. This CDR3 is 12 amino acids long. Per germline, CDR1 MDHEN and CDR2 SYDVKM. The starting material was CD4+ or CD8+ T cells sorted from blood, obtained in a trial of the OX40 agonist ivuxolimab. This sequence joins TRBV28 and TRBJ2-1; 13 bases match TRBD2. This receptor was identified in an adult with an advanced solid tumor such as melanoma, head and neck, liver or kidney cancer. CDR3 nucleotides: TGTGCCAGCAGTCCCGGGACTAGCGGGAAAATCTTC. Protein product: CASSPGTSGKIF.